This is a list of T cell receptor beta chains from one sample in a study of OX40 agonist ivuxolimab in advanced cancers. The repertoire was sequenced with immunoSEQ multiplex PCR; TCRdb's copy has only in-frame clones and lacks some. The table lists around 150,000 clones, 90% to 95% of them singletons. Material: CD4+ or CD8+ T cells sorted from blood, obtained in a trial of the OX40 agonist ivuxolimab. Every receptor here comes from an adult with an advanced solid tumor such as melanoma, head and neck, liver or kidney cancer. The CDR3 runs from the conserved cysteine through the conserved F or W. The D gene is left open where the match is weak. Clone size is given for some rows only: seen once, a few or many times, or a class if the clone is expanded.

D gene	V gene	clone size	J gene	CDR3 DNA	CDR3 protein
TRBD1	TRBV4-2	.	TRBJ2-1	TGTGCCAGCAGCCAAGGACAACAGGGGGATCCATACAATGAGCAGTTCTTC	CASSQGQQGDPYNEQFF
.	TRBV5-1	.	TRBJ2-6	TGCGCCAGCAGCTTAAGCAGGCCCGGGGCCAACGTCCTGACTTTC	CASSLSRPGANVLTF
.	TRBV5-4	once	TRBJ2-2	TGTGCCAGCAGCTTGGGGGAGAACAGCAGGACCGGGGAGCTGTTTTTT	CASSLGENSRTGELFF
.	TRBV2	once	TRBJ1-5	TGTGCCAGCAGTGGACAGGGCAATCAGCCCCAGCATTTT	CASSGQGNQPQHF
.	TRBV27	.	TRBJ2-7	TGTGCCAGCAGTCACCTATCCGGGACCGATTCCTACGAGCAGTACTTC	CASSHLSGTDSYEQYF
.	TRBV6-5	once	TRBJ1-6	TGTGCCAGCACCGCGACCGGGTTATATAATTCACCCCTCCACTTT	CASTATGLYNSPLHF
TRBD2	TRBV30	.	TRBJ2-3	TGTGCCTGGACTCAACCTAGCGGGGGGGCAAGAGATACGCAGTATTTT	CAWTQPSGGARDTQYF
.	TRBV7-9	.	TRBJ2-7	TGTGCCAGCAGCCCTAACCGACGAGCCTACGAGCAGTACTTC	CASSPNRRAYEQYF
.	TRBV7-9	.	TRBJ2-1	TGTGCCAGCAGCCCAATTGCAGCGGATGAGCAGTTCTTC	CASSPIAADEQFF
.	TRBV5-5	.	TRBJ2-3	TGTGCCAGCAGCCTGGGGAGGGATACGCAGTATTTT	CASSLGRDTQYF
.	TRBV6-5	.	TRBJ2-3	TGTGCCAGCGGACGGAACGGGGACTCGGGTGATACGCAGTATTTT	CASGRNGDSGDTQYF
TRBD1	TRBV6-5	.	TRBJ1-3	TGTGCCAGCAGGCGTGACAGGGCTCCTGGAAACACCATATATTTT	CASRRDRAPGNTIYF
.	TRBV28	.	TRBJ1-2	TGTGCCAGCAGTTTCCGCAGGGTCCTCTTCTATGGCTACACCTTC	CASSFRRVLFYGYTF
.	TRBV5-4	.	TRBJ1-2	TGTGCCAGCAGCTTGGTGGACACCATACTATGGGGCTACACCTTC	CASSLVDTILWGYTF
.	TRBV11-2	.	TRBJ2-5	TGTGCCAGCAGCTTAGATAATTTTGGCAGACAAGAGACCCAGTACTTC	CASSLDNFGRQETQYF
.	TRBV9	.	TRBJ1-1	TGTGCCAGCAGCGTAGGGGTTTACCCTGAAGCTTTCTTT	CASSVGVYPEAFF
.	TRBV6-5	.	TRBJ2-5	TGTGCCAGCAGTTACGACAGGTCTCAAGAGACCCAGTACTTC	CASSYDRSQETQYF
.	TRBV7-6	.	TRBJ1-1	TGTGCCAGCAGCCCCGGGGCGGGGGCTGAAGCTTTCTTT	CASSPGAGAEAFF
.	TRBV10-3	.	TRBJ1-1	TGTGCCATCAGTGCTGCTGAGGGCAACGGGAACACTGAAGCTTTCTTT	CAISAAEGNGNTEAFF
TRBD2	TRBV15	.	TRBJ2-7	TGTGCCACCCGAAAGGGTCGGTCACTAGCGGGAGCCCCCTACGAGCAGTACTTC	CATRKGRSLAGAPYEQYF
TRBD1	TRBV9	.	TRBJ2-2	TGTGCCAGCCAGGGGGCGACCACCGGGGAGCTGTTTTTT	CASQGATTGELFF
.	TRBV7-2	.	TRBJ2-5	TGTGCCAGCAGCCAACAAGAGACCCAGTACTTC	CASSQQETQYF
.	TRBV7-2	.	TRBJ2-7	TGTGCCAGCAGCCCCGCTTCAGTACGCGAGCAGTACTTC	CASSPASVREQYF
TRBD1	TRBV11-3	.	TRBJ1-2	TGTGCCAGCAGCTACCACCAGGGGGCCAATTTATATAATAACTATGCGGACACCTTC	CASSYHQGANLYNNYADTF
TRBD1	TRBV19	.	TRBJ1-4	TGTGCCAGTAGGGCACAGGGGAGGAGTGAAAAACTGTTTTTT	CASRAQGRSEKLFF
.	TRBV9	.	TRBJ1-2	TGTGCCAGCAGCGCAATCGGGCAGACGTATGGCTACACCTTC	CASSAIGQTYGYTF
TRBD2	TRBV5-4	.	TRBJ2-7	TGTGCCAGCAGCTTGACGGGAGGGCCGGTCGAGCAGTACTTC	CASSLTGGPVEQYF